The clone carrying this T cell receptor (beta chain) has a count of ten or more. The data originate from a study of early T cells in non-severe SARS-CoV-2 infection. The CDR3 has 18 amino acids. Germline assignment: CDR1 LGHDT and CDR2 YNNKEL (reference sequence). V lost 2 bases, J lost 1 base, and 11 bases stayed unmatched. Unique molecular identifier tags were affixed to discrete cDNA molecules. A single record per CDR3 protein comes from TCRdb applying MiXCR to the 5' RACE reads. The sample lists 25,000 to 35,000 distinct CDR3 sequences, about 5.7% occurring once. V is TRBV3-1 and J is TRBJ2-3; 8 nucleotides agree with TRBD2. This clonotype originated in an adult who was a healthcare worker with PCR-confirmed SARS-CoV-2 infection or an uninfected control (not recorded which). The sequenced sample consisted of whole blood. CDR3 in amino acids: CASSQKGDSGIGTDTQYF. DNA of the CDR3: TGTGCCAGCAGCCAAAAAGGTGATAGCGGGATAGGCACAGATACGCAGTATTTT.